This is a list of T cell receptor beta chains from one sample in a study of blood T cell repertoires in COVID-19. Profiled with immunoSEQ multiplex PCR; TCRdb holds only in-frame clones, not every one. The sample lists about 380,000 clones, 81% occurring once. Material for sequencing was peripheral blood. Receptors originate from a human donor with acute or convalescent COVID-19. The donor label of this sample is uncertain. The CDR3 runs from the conserved cysteine through the conserved F or W. Each record gives: J gene, D gene, V gene, clone size, CDR3 protein, CDR3 DNA. The D gene is left open where the match is weak. A clone size is listed for some rows: how often the clone was seen (once, few, many), or a class if it is expanded.

j_call: TRBJ1-1
d_call: NA
v_call: TRBV6-5
clone_size: NA
cdr3_aa: CASSTGQMNTEAFF
cdr3_nt: TGTGCCAGCAGCACCGGACAAATGAACACTGAAGCTTTCTTT

j_call: TRBJ1-1
d_call: NA
v_call: TRBV13
clone_size: NA
cdr3_aa: CASSLPFTGTNTEAFF
cdr3_nt: TGTGCCAGCAGCTTGCCGTTTACAGGAACGAACACTGAAGCTTTCTTT

j_call: TRBJ1-2
d_call: TRBD1
v_call: TRBV28
clone_size: NA
cdr3_aa: CASSPTPGTGGTNYGYTF
cdr3_nt: TGTGCCAGCAGTCCGACTCCCGGGACAGGGGGAACTAACTATGGCTACACCTTC

j_call: TRBJ1-5
d_call: NA
v_call: TRBV19
clone_size: NA
cdr3_aa: CASTSSGAGYQPQHF
cdr3_nt: TGTGCCAGTACTTCCAGTGGTGCAGGTTATCAGCCCCAGCATTTT

j_call: TRBJ2-6
d_call: NA
v_call: TRBV11-3
clone_size: NA
cdr3_aa: CASSRSQTGANVLTF
cdr3_nt: TGTGCCAGCAGCCGATCCCAGACTGGGGCCAACGTCCTGACTTTC

j_call: TRBJ1-1
d_call: TRBD1
v_call: TRBV5-5
clone_size: NA
cdr3_aa: CASSLQGASVLNTEAFF
cdr3_nt: TGTGCCAGCAGCTTACAGGGGGCGTCCGTCCTTAACACTGAAGCTTTCTTT

j_call: TRBJ2-3
d_call: NA
v_call: TRBV12-2
clone_size: NA
cdr3_aa: CASRPSWDFLPSTDTQYF
cdr3_nt: TGTGCAAGTCGCCCATCCTGGGACTTCCTTCCTAGCACAGATACGCAGTATTTT

j_call: TRBJ2-3
d_call: TRBD1
v_call: TRBV5-6
clone_size: NA
cdr3_aa: CASSFGTVDTSTDTQYF
cdr3_nt: TGTGCCAGCAGTTTCGGGACAGTAGACACTAGCACAGATACGCAGTATTTT

j_call: TRBJ1-1
d_call: NA
v_call: TRBV5-6
clone_size: NA
cdr3_aa: CASSATGLLNTEAFF
cdr3_nt: TGTGCCAGCAGCGCGACGGGACTCTTGAACACTGAAGCTTTCTTT

j_call: TRBJ1-2
d_call: NA
v_call: TRBV29-1
clone_size: NA
cdr3_aa: CSVVGPSGGYTF
cdr3_nt: TGCAGCGTTGTGGGGCCGAGTGGGGGCTACACCTTC

j_call: TRBJ2-3
d_call: TRBD2
v_call: TRBV5-1
clone_size: NA
cdr3_aa: CASSLASGGTSNTQYF
cdr3_nt: TGCGCCAGCAGCTTGGCCTCGGGGGGTACTTCGAATACGCAGTATTTT

j_call: TRBJ1-2
d_call: TRBD1
v_call: TRBV6-5
clone_size: once
cdr3_aa: CASSRLTGGAAGYTF
cdr3_nt: TGTGCCAGCAGCCGTCTTACAGGGGGCGCGGCAGGCTACACCTTC

j_call: TRBJ2-3
d_call: TRBD2
v_call: TRBV4-1
clone_size: NA
cdr3_aa: CASSPSGRQRPDTQYF
cdr3_nt: TGCGCCAGCAGCCCTAGCGGGAGACAACGTCCCGATACGCAGTATTTT

j_call: TRBJ2-7
d_call: TRBD1
v_call: TRBV2
clone_size: NA
cdr3_aa: CASGDRVYEQYF
cdr3_nt: TGTGCCAGCGGGGACAGGGTCTACGAGCAGTACTTC

j_call: TRBJ1-1
d_call: TRBD1
v_call: TRBV6-6
clone_size: NA
cdr3_aa: CASKDRVGYTEAFF
cdr3_nt: TGTGCCAGCAAGGACAGGGTAGGGTACACTGAAGCTTTCTTT

j_call: TRBJ2-7
d_call: NA
v_call: TRBV7-9
clone_size: NA
cdr3_aa: CASSLQGRGYEQYF
cdr3_nt: TGTGCCAGCAGCTTACAGGGCAGGGGCTACGAGCAGTACTTC

j_call: TRBJ2-1
d_call: NA
v_call: TRBV6-1
clone_size: NA
cdr3_aa: CASSELGRGTYNEQFF
cdr3_nt: TGTGCCAGCAGTGAATTAGGCAGGGGTACCTACAATGAGCAGTTCTTC

j_call: TRBJ1-2
d_call: NA
v_call: TRBV28
clone_size: NA
cdr3_aa: CASSLPNRVYGYTF
cdr3_nt: TGTGCCAGCAGTTTACCGAACAGGGTCTATGGCTACACCTTC

j_call: TRBJ2-1
d_call: NA
v_call: TRBV28
clone_size: few
cdr3_aa: CASSQRRLVGEPKWDNEQFF
cdr3_nt: TGTGCCAGCAGTCAAAGGCGACTCGTAGGGGAACCTAAGTGGGACAATGAGCAGTTCTTC